This TCR beta chain was found in a study of cytomegalovirus exposure and HLA in healthy donors. Researchers ran the PCR with 60 Vbeta and 13 Jbeta primers. Clones were sequenced by immunoSEQ multiplex PCR, and TCRdb holds only the in-frame ones, with some missing. Here the sample spans about 120,000 clones, around 76% being singletons. Looked up from germline, CDR1 is SGHNT and CDR2 is YYREEE (reference sequence). The CDR3 length is 14 residues. V lost 4 bases to trimming and J lost 8 bases; unmatched junction nucleotides: 7. The sequenced material came from PBMCs. The receptor's source is a man aged 60-69 years in good health and CMV-seropositive. V gene TRBV5-4 combines with J gene TRBJ2-4, with 9 bases fitting TRBD2. Here the CDR3 reads CASSRGLAADIQYF. DNA of the CDR3: TGTGCCAGCAGCCGGGGACTAGCTGCGGACATTCAGTACTTC. The whole variable domain, filled in from reference TRBV5-4 and TRBJ2-4, reads ETGVTQSPTHLIKTRGQQVTLRCSSQSGHNTVSWYQQALGQGPQFIFQYYREEENGRGNFPPRFSGLQFPNYSSELNVNALELDDSALYLCASSRGLAADIQYFGAGTRLSVL.